The clone carrying this T cell receptor beta chain was detected only once. Its antigen is still unknown. Data came from immunoSEQ multiplex PCR; TCRdb stores just in-frame clones and leaves some out. This table holds tens of thousands of clones, around nine tenths found once. The CDR3 covers 13 residues. The ends were cut back, 8 bases at V and 4 bases at J, with 11 bases in the middle. Germline-derived CDR1 and CDR2 are SNHLY and FYNNEI. This sample stems from a study of OX40 agonist ivuxolimab in advanced cancers. Study in general: A male proportion of about 80% was recorded, with mean age about 60 years and range 23 to 79. Study-wide points: The investigators did not determine what antigen specificity the expanded peripheral T cells had. Among the lowest peripheral clonal expansion occurred in 0.1-3.0 mg/kg partial responders. At 0.1 to 3.0 mg/kg and by week 6, clonal expansion occurred in CD4+ and CD8+ blood T cells.

The sequencing used CD4+ or CD8+ T cells sorted from blood, collected in a trial of the OX40 agonist ivuxolimab. This clonotype originated in an adult with an advanced solid tumor such as melanoma, head and neck, liver or kidney cancer. This chain links TRBV2 with TRBJ1-4; D is ambiguous. CDR3 region: CASLGGINEKLFF. In DNA form, the CDR3 reads TGTGCCAGCCTGGGAGGGATTAATGAAAAACTGTTTTTT.